This T cell receptor (beta chain) was retrieved from a study of regulatory T cells in long-lasting Graves disease. Both iRepertoire HTBI primers and Arm-PCR of CDR3 regions were used to build the TCR beta libraries. TCRdb called the multiplex PCR reads again in MiXCR, with one record for every CDR3 protein. The sample carries about 420,000 distinct CDR3 sequences, around 15% recorded once. The CDR3 runs 13 residues. Trimming cost V 1 base and J 6 bases, with 12 bases left between them. Germline CDR1 is DFQATT and CDR2 is SNEGSKA (reference sequence). The table lists this clonotype with many counts. Time point here: newly diagnosed GD, antithyroid drugs for less than 3 months. Extracted RNA from PBMCs served as the source of the TCR library. This sample also belongs to another study, concerning T cells in Graves' hyperthyroidism and ophthalmopathy.

The receptor was derived from a woman aged 18-30 years with Graves disease. The sample was peripheral blood mononuclear cells (PBMCs), taken at new diagnosis, from a patient treated with antithyroid drugs. The chain carries TRBV20-1 and TRBJ1-2; no firm D call. The CDR3 reads CSARGWVENGYTF. As DNA, the CDR3 is TGCAGTGCTAGAGGGTGGGTGGAAAATGGCTACACCTTC.